These T cell receptor beta chains were read from a single sample in a study of T cell responses to AZD1222 COVID-19 vaccine. Produced via immunoSEQ multiplex PCR; TCRdb's table is partial and in-frame only. The sample consists of about 140,000 clones, around 90% of them appearing once. Sequencing was performed on peripheral blood, taken 28 days after the second AZD1222 dose. These receptors all come from an adult who received the AZD1222 COVID-19 vaccine. CDR3s include the opening cysteine and the closing phenylalanine or tryptophan. The D gene is left open where the match is weak. Only some rows state a clone size, as once, few, many or a class for expanded clones.

length	J	D	size	V	DNA	CDR3
16	TRBJ1-4	NA	NA	TRBV9	TGTGCCAGCAGCGTAGAGGGGGATCCGAGCGCTGAAAAACTGTTTTTT	CASSVEGDPSAEKLFF
12	TRBJ2-7	NA	once	TRBV7-9	TGTGCCAGCGTTAGCCGCTCCTACGAGCAGTACTTC	CASVSRSYEQYF
16	TRBJ2-3	NA	NA	TRBV5-5	TGTGCCAGCAGCTTTGCATTGGCAGGGGCCACAGATACGCAGTATTTT	CASSFALAGATDTQYF
16	TRBJ1-5	NA	NA	TRBV15	TGTGCCACCAGCAGAGATCAGGGCCATAGCAATCAGCCCCAGCATTTT	CATSRDQGHSNQPQHF
15	TRBJ1-4	NA	once	TRBV4-1	TGCGCCAGCAGCCAAGATTGGGGGGTTAATGAAAAACTGTTTTTT	CASSQDWGVNEKLFF
16	TRBJ1-1	NA	NA	TRBV7-2	TGTGCCAGCAGCCCCCCATACAGGGTCCGTTCCACTGAAGCTTTCTTT	CASSPPYRVRSTEAFF
15	TRBJ1-6	NA	few	TRBV5-6	TGTGCCAGCAGCTTGAGGTTCGCGGGGAATTCACCCCTCCACTTT	CASSLRFAGNSPLHF
18	TRBJ1-3	NA	NA	TRBV18	TGTGCCAGCTCACCAAGTGTGGCAGGCCATAGCTCTGGAAACACCATATATTTT	CASSPSVAGHSSGNTIYF
15	TRBJ2-5	NA	NA	TRBV27	TGTGCCAGCAGTTTATCGGGCAGTTCCTGGGAGACCCAGTACTTC	CASSLSGSSWETQYF
14	TRBJ2-5	TRBD1	NA	TRBV11-3	TGTGCCAGCAGCCAGTTCGGGACAGAAGAGACCCAGTACTTC	CASSQFGTEETQYF
15	TRBJ2-1	NA	NA	TRBV29-1	TGCAGCGTCGCCCCCGTAGCAGGGAGGGGGGGTGAGCAGTTCTTC	CSVAPVAGRGGEQFF
14	TRBJ2-3	TRBD1	NA	TRBV29-1	TGCAGCGGTTGGCAGGGGGTGAGCACAGATACGCAGTATTTT	CSGWQGVSTDTQYF
12	TRBJ2-5	NA	NA	TRBV25-1	TGTGCCAGCAGGCAGGGCCGAGAGACCCAGTACTTC	CASRQGRETQYF
15	TRBJ2-1	NA	once	TRBV2	TGTGCCAGCAGGCTTCTAGCCCAGGAAGGGAATGAGCAGTTCTTC	CASRLLAQEGNEQFF
16	TRBJ2-3	NA	NA	TRBV27	TGTGCCAGCAGTCAGTGGGCGGTGGGTTGGACAGATACGCAGTATTTT	CASSQWAVGWTDTQYF
16	TRBJ2-3	TRBD2	NA	TRBV5-4	TGTGCCAGCAGCTTCAGCGCGGGAGGTGGCACAGATACGCAGTATTTT	CASSFSAGGGTDTQYF
15	TRBJ2-3	TRBD1	NA	TRBV7-3	TGTGCCAGCAGCTTTACAGGGGGCAGGACAGATACGCAGTATTTT	CASSFTGGRTDTQYF
15	TRBJ1-1	TRBD1	NA	TRBV12-5	TGTGCTAGTGGTTTGATAGGGGGCCGGCCGACTGAAGCTTTCTTT	CASGLIGGRPTEAFF
14	TRBJ2-5	NA	once	TRBV19	TGTGCCAGTAGTATTCGGAGAGACCAAGAGACCCAGTACTTC	CASSIRRDQETQYF
15	TRBJ1-2	TRBD1	NA	TRBV5-5	TGTGCCAGCAGCTTGGCGGGGACAGGGGACTATGGCTACACCTTC	CASSLAGTGDYGYTF
15	TRBJ1-1	NA	NA	TRBV6-5	TGTGCCAGCAAGGCGTACACCTCCCGGGACACTGAAGCTTTCTTT	CASKAYTSRDTEAFF
18	TRBJ1-6	NA	NA	TRBV6-2/TRBV6-3	TGTGCCAGCAGTTACCCTGGACCTGAAATTTCCGATAATTCACCCCTCCACTTT	CASSYPGPEISDNSPLHF
14	TRBJ2-7	NA	NA	TRBV7-9	TGTGCCAGCAGCTTAGGAGACAGTCGCAACGAGCAGTACTTC	CASSLGDSRNEQYF
12	TRBJ1-4	NA	NA	TRBV11-2	TGTGCCAGCAGCTTAGATCGTGAAAAACTGTTTTTT	CASSLDREKLFF
13	TRBJ1-5	NA	NA	TRBV5-1	TGCGCCAGCAGCTGGGATAGCAATCAGCCCCAGCATTTT	CASSWDSNQPQHF
15	TRBJ2-5	NA	NA	TRBV3-1/TRBV3-2	TGTGCCAGCAGCCACTCAGCCGGCCAGGGGGAGACCCAGTACTTC	CASSHSAGQGETQYF
14	TRBJ1-2	NA	NA	TRBV6-1	TGTGCCAGCAGTGAGTATCGCGGGAACTATGGCTACACCTTC	CASSEYRGNYGYTF
16	TRBJ1-3	NA	NA	TRBV5-1	TGCGCCAGCAGCTTGGCGGGGGGACCAGTTGGAAACACCATATATTTT	CASSLAGGPVGNTIYF
13	TRBJ2-3	NA	NA	TRBV2	TGTGCCAGCTCCCCACGGGGCACAGATACGCAGTATTTT	CASSPRGTDTQYF
15	TRBJ1-4	NA	NA	TRBV27	TGTGCCAGCAGTTTATATCAGGGTTCGGCTGAAAAACTGTTTTTT	CASSLYQGSAEKLFF
14	TRBJ1-6	NA	NA	TRBV19	TGTGCCAGTAGTATAGACAGGGGCGGATCACCCCTCCACTTT	CASSIDRGGSPLHF
13	TRBJ2-3	NA	NA	TRBV11-2	TGTGCCAGCAGCTTGGAACTAGCCGATACGCAGTATTTT	CASSLELADTQYF
16	TRBJ1-5	NA	NA	TRBV4-2	TGTGCCAGCAGCCCGCAAGGGGAGGCGAACGGGCAGCCCCAGCATTTT	CASSPQGEANGQPQHF
17	TRBJ1-1	NA	NA	TRBV5-6	TGTGCCAGCAGCTGTCCTATTCGGGACGGTGGGAACACTGAAGCTTTCTTT	CASSCPIRDGGNTEAFF
15	TRBJ1-5	NA	NA	TRBV19	TGTGCCAGTAGTATAGTTAGGACGGAGAATCAGCCCCAGCATTTT	CASSIVRTENQPQHF
14	TRBJ1-1	TRBD1	NA	TRBV5-5	TGTGCCAGCAGCGTGGACAGGACCAGAACTGAAGCTTTCTTT	CASSVDRTRTEAFF
15	TRBJ2-7	TRBD2	NA	TRBV10-3	TGTGCCATCAGTGAGTCGACTAGCTTATCCTACGAGCAGTACTTC	CAISESTSLSYEQYF
11	TRBJ2-2	NA	many	TRBV12-3/TRBV12-4	TGTGCCAGCAGTTTGGGTCCGGAACTGTTTTTT	CASSLGPELFF
15	TRBJ2-1	TRBD2	NA	TRBV11-3	TGTGCCAGCAGCCCTCCGGGACTAGCGGGAGTTGAGCAGTTCTTC	CASSPPGLAGVEQFF
13	TRBJ1-1	NA	NA	TRBV29-1	TGCAGCGTTGAAAAGGGGAGCGGCACTGAAGCTTTCTTT	CSVEKGSGTEAFF
14	TRBJ2-2	NA	NA	TRBV6-4	TGTGCCAGCAGCATGGTTCGGAACACCGGGGAGCTGTTTTTT	CASSMVRNTGELFF
19	TRBJ2-2	NA	few	TRBV4-1	TGCGCCAGCAGTCCCGATGTAACGCCTATCGGGCGTCACACCGGGGAGCTGTTTTTT	CASSPDVTPIGRHTGELFF
14	TRBJ2-3	NA	NA	TRBV29-1	TGCAGCGCCCCGGTGGACGGAAGTTCGGATACGCAGTATTTT	CSAPVDGSSDTQYF
15	TRBJ1-3	NA	NA	TRBV7-2	TGTGCCAGCAGCTTAGTGGATCCCTCTGGAAACACCATATATTTT	CASSLVDPSGNTIYF
15	TRBJ2-3	NA	NA	TRBV11-2	TGTGCCAGCAGCTTAGGGGGCAGGGGCACAGATACGCAGTATTTT	CASSLGGRGTDTQYF
13	TRBJ1-2	NA	NA	TRBV7-9	TGTGCCAGCAGCTTAGTGGGGATTCTCGGCTACACCTTC	CASSLVGILGYTF
16	TRBJ2-1	NA	NA	TRBV6-2/TRBV6-3	TGTGCCAGCAGTTTAATCTTATTGCGAGGGGGCAATGAGCAGTTCTTC	CASSLILLRGGNEQFF
16	TRBJ1-2	NA	NA	TRBV7-2	TGTGCCAGCAGCCCTGTTTCCGGGACGGCTTACTATGGCTACACCTTC	CASSPVSGTAYYGYTF
19	TRBJ2-5	TRBD2	few	TRBV7-3	TGTGCCAGCAGCTTAAGGGCTAGCGGGAGCGGTGGGTACCAAGAGACCCAGTACTTC	CASSLRASGSGGYQETQYF
17	TRBJ1-5	NA	NA	TRBV4-1	TGCGCCAGCAGCCAAGATCTGGGCAGACGCTCCAGCCAGCCCCAGCATTTT	CASSQDLGRRSSQPQHF
15	TRBJ1-1	NA	NA	TRBV3-1/TRBV3-2	TGTGCCAGCAGCCCGGGACCGAGACTGAACACTGAAGCTTTCTTT	CASSPGPRLNTEAFF
13	TRBJ1-4	NA	NA	TRBV7-2	TGTGCCAGCAGCTTAGACGTAGGCGAAAAACTGTTTTTT	CASSLDVGEKLFF
14	TRBJ2-2	NA	once	TRBV6-5	TGTGCCAGTACGCGGGGGCTCAGCACCGGGGAGCTGTTTTTT	CASTRGLSTGELFF
14	TRBJ1-1	NA	few	TRBV5-6	TGTGCCAGCAGCTTCACGCGAGGGAACACTGAAGCTTTCTTT	CASSFTRGNTEAFF
17	TRBJ1-6	TRBD1	NA	TRBV28	TGTGCCAGCAGGGCCGGGACAGGGGGCTCCTATAATTCACCCCTCCACTTT	CASRAGTGGSYNSPLHF
16	TRBJ1-6	TRBD1	NA	TRBV7-2	TGTGCCAGCAGCCCCAGGGGGCCAATTAATAATTCACCCCTCCACTTT	CASSPRGPINNSPLHF
15	TRBJ2-3	TRBD1	once	TRBV5-1	TGCGCCAGCAGCTTGCAAGGGGGCGGCACAGATACGCAGTATTTT	CASSLQGGGTDTQYF
13	TRBJ2-1	TRBD2	NA	TRBV28	TGTGCCAGCAGTTTACTAGCGGACAATGAGCAGTTCTTC	CASSLLADNEQFF
15	TRBJ2-1	NA	once	TRBV10-3	TGTGCCATCAGTGAAGCGCCGAGCTCCTACAATGAGCAGTTCTTC	CAISEAPSSYNEQFF